Listed below are T cell receptor beta chains from one sample, sequenced in a study of blood T cell repertoires in COVID-19. This table comes from immunoSEQ multiplex PCR, and its TCRdb copy is limited to in-frame clones, with some not included. The sample contains 100,000 or so clones, roughly 80% of which appear only once. The sample taken for sequencing was peripheral blood. The receptors were gathered from a human donor in a cohort sampled during active COVID-19. Both conserved end residues are part of each CDR3. The D gene is left open where the match is weak.

>TRBV6-5|TRBJ1-4|NA
TGTGCCAGCAGTCCCTCGGGGAGTAATGAAAAACTGTTTTTT
CASSPSGSNEKLFF
>TRBV21-1|TRBJ2-7|NA
TGTGCCAGGACCGGGACAGGATTCTACGAGCAGTACTTC
CARTGTGFYEQYF
>TRBV30|TRBJ2-7|NA
TGTGCCTACGAGAGATACAGGGGGGGCGAGCAGTACTTC
CAYERYRGGEQYF
>TRBV25-1|TRBJ2-7|NA
TGTGCCAGCCGGAGCTCTAGCGCCTCCTACGAGCAGTACTTC
CASRSSSASYEQYF
>TRBV10-1|TRBJ2-1|NA
TGCGCCAGCAGTGACCGAGGAGAGCAGTTCTTC
CASSDRGEQFF
>TRBV6-5|TRBJ1-5|TRBD1
TGTGCCAGCACCGAGGGACAGCTAAATCAGCCCCAGCATTTT
CASTEGQLNQPQHF
>TRBV28|TRBJ2-7|TRBD1
TGTGCCAGCCTGACTTGGACAGGGAGATCCTACGAGCAGTACTTC
CASLTWTGRSYEQYF
>TRBV27|TRBJ2-3|TRBD2
TGTGCCAGCAGTTTCCTTACTAGCGGGAGCACAGATACGCAGTATTTT
CASSFLTSGSTDTQYF
>TRBV5-4|TRBJ2-3|NA
TGTGCCAGCAGCTTGAAAAGGCAAGAGGGCACAGATACGCAGTATTTT
CASSLKRQEGTDTQYF
>TRBV28|TRBJ1-5|NA
TGTGCCAGCAGTCGGGGGGGGACCAATCAGCCCCAGCATTTT
CASSRGGTNQPQHF